These 16 T cell receptor beta chains came from one sample sequenced in a study of shared T cell receptors in the human thymus. The assay was immunoSEQ multiplex PCR, and TCRdb's table has in-frame clones only and misses some. This table has hundreds of thousands of clones, around 87% appearing once. These data also formed part of another study, on human thymus T cells.

The specimen sequenced was thymocytes. Every receptor here comes from a boy in the first two years of life with a congenital heart defect.

This chain uses TRBV5-6 with TRBJ2-1; D might be TRBD1 (5 bases). This CDR3 comprises 14 residues. Germline lookup yields CDR1 SGHDT and CDR2 YYEEEE. The germline V and J ends were trimmed by 4 bases and 8 bases, with 16 bases remaining between them. This CDR3 is CASSMVKGPDEQFF. The CDR3 nucleotides are TGTGCCAGCAGCATGGTTAAGGGGCCCGATGAGCAGTTCTTC.

This clone was observed a handful of times. The chain is built from TRBV30 and TRBJ2-7, with TRBD2 as a possible D gene (6 bases). Germline values: CDR1 GTSNPN, CDR2 SVGIG (reference sequence). This CDR3 comprises 16 residues. Trimming removed 8 bases at V and 0 bases at J, with 23 bases between. CDR3 amino acids: CAGYAGPHESSYEQYF. The CDR3 coding sequence is TGTGCCGGCTACGCGGGACCACACGAAAGCTCCTACGAGCAGTACTTC. Using reference TRBV30 and TRBJ2-7 for the parts outside the CDR3, the full variable domain is SQTIHQWPATLVQPVGSPLSLECTVEGTSNPNLYWYRQAAGRGLQLLFYSVGIGQISSEVPQNLSASRPQDRQFILSSKKLLLSDSGFYLCAGYAGPHESSYEQYFGPGTRLTVT.

CDR3 sequence: CASSLSSKRGLYNEQFF. The CDR3 DNA follows: TGTGCCAGCAGCTTAAGCTCGAAAAGGGGCCTATACAATGAGCAGTTCTTC. This rearrangement joins TRBV7-8 to TRBJ2-1; perhaps TRBD1 as D (5 bases). This CDR3 comprises 17 residues. V lost 2 bases and J lost 4, with 18 bases in between. The germline V gene has CDR1 SGHVS and CDR2 FQNEAQ.

The chain joins TRBV6-6 to TRBJ1-1, with 11 bases fitting TRBD1. Trimming cost V 0 bases and J 1 base; bases outside gene matches: 1. The length of the CDR3 is 16 residues. Germline V gives CDR1 MNHNY, CDR2 SVGAGI (reference sequence). The CDR3 coding sequence is TGTGCCAGCAGTTACTCGGGACAGGGGGGGAACACTGAAGCTTTCTTT. Its protein product is CASSYSGQGGNTEAFF.

The V and J genes are TRBV28 and TRBJ2-3; D uncertain. Germline CDR1 MDHEN, CDR2 SYDVKM. With 9 bases removed from V and 5 bases from J, the gap between germline ends came to 12 bases. The CDR3 is 12 residues long. DNA of the CDR3: TGTGCCAGTTCACCAGAGGAAGATACGCAGTATTTT. Translation: CASSPEEDTQYF.

This clone was detected only a few times. This chain links TRBV4-1 with TRBJ1-6, with 7 bases lining up with TRBD1. Looked up from germline, CDR1 is MGHRA and CDR2 is YSYEKL. This CDR3 contains 17 residues. The ends lost 1 base at V and 0 bases at J; junction bases unmatched: 3. Written as DNA, the CDR3 is TGCGCCAGCAGCCAAGGCAGGGGGAGCTCCTATAATTCACCCCTCCACTTT. Its translation is CASSQGRGSSYNSPLHF.

The rearrangement joins TRBV5-5 to TRBJ2-7; D is unclear. The V end was cut by 2 bases, the J end by 2 bases, with 11 bases between. Germline values: CDR1 SGHKS, CDR2 YYEKEE (reference sequence). This CDR3 comprises 14 residues. CDR3: CASSFQAQTYEQYF. The CDR3 DNA reads TGTGCCAGCAGCTTTCAGGCCCAAACCTACGAGCAGTACTTC. Supplemented by reference TRBV5-5 and TRBJ2-7, the full variable domain reads DAGVTQSPTHLIKTRGQQVTLRCSPISGHKSVSWYQQVLGQGPQFIFQYYEKEERGRGNFPDRFSARQFPNYSSELNVNALLLGDSALYLCASSFQAQTYEQYFGPGTRLTVT.

The chain recombines TRBV5-4 with TRBJ2-3; 15 bases map to TRBD2. The CDR3 contains 19 residues. The V gene end was trimmed by 3 bases and the J gene end by 0 bases; junction bases not matched to a gene: 8. Germline assignment: CDR1 SGHNT and CDR2 YYREEE (reference sequence). The CDR3 loop is CASSSGLAGGTASTDTQYF. The CDR3 DNA reads TGTGCCAGCAGCTCGGGACTAGCGGGGGGAACAGCTAGCACAGATACGCAGTATTTT.

This clone showed up just once. The V call is TRBV28, the J call TRBJ1-2, with D possibly being TRBD1 (6 bases). The V gene's germline CDR1 is MDHEN and CDR2 SYDVKM. The CDR3 covers 17 residues. Deletions cut 3 bases from V and 1 base from J, with 18 bases between. The CDR3 is CASSFPPPHRDNYGYTF. The CDR3 DNA follows: TGTGCCAGCAGTTTTCCCCCCCCACACAGGGATAACTATGGCTACACCTTC.

The chain joins TRBV28 to TRBJ1-5, with D possibly TRBD1 on 5 matching bases. With 5 bases removed from V and 7 bases from J, the gap between germline ends came to 15 bases. Germline-derived CDR1 and CDR2 are MDHEN and SYDVKM. This CDR3 spans 14 amino acids. CDR3 nucleotides: TGTGCCAGCAGTAAGGCAGGGTCGATCCAGCCCCAGCATTTT. It yields the protein CASSKAGSIQPQHF.

The rearrangement joins TRBV5-1 to TRBJ2-1; D uncertain. V was pared by 1 base and J by 2 bases, with 16 bases between. The CDR3 extends over 17 amino acids. Germline CDR1 and CDR2: SGHRS and YFSETQ. CDR3 nucleotides: TGCGCCAGCAGCTTGCCCTACGTGTTCCACCCCTACAATGAGCAGTTCTTC. Translated, it gives CASSLPYVFHPYNEQFF.

The chain recombines TRBV27 with TRBJ2-7, with TRBD2 matching over 10 bases. This CDR3 spans 16 amino acids. Unmatched junction bases numbered 12, after V lost 6 bases and J lost 4 bases. The germline V gene encodes CDR1 MNHEY and CDR2 SMNVEV (reference sequence). The CDR3 here is CASRQSRASGSYEQYF. DNA of the CDR3: TGTGCCAGCAGACAATCCCGGGCTAGCGGGAGTTACGAGCAGTACTTC.

The CDR3, as DNA: TGTGCCAGCAAAATCGACCCGAGGAATGAGCAGTTCTTC. Its protein product is CASKIDPRNEQFF. The V and J genes are TRBV27 and TRBJ2-1; D unresolved. The ends were cut back, 7 bases at V and 7 bases at J, with 14 bases in the middle. The CDR3 is 13 residues long. Germline-derived CDR1 and CDR2 are MNHEY and SMNVEV (reference sequence).

V is TRBV4-3 and J is TRBJ2-5, with TRBD2 matching over 8 bases. CDR1 is LGHNA, CDR2 YSLEER, per germline. The CDR3 spans 15 residues. With V trimmed by 0 bases and J by 4 bases, 4 bases remained unmatched. CDR3 loop: CASSQEVAGRETQYF. In DNA, the CDR3 is TGCGCCAGCAGCCAAGAGGTAGCGGGGCGAGAGACCCAGTACTTC.

This chain uses TRBV28 with TRBJ2-7; TRBD2 agrees at 7 bases. J gave up 2 bases and V 4 bases, and 11 bases lay outside the gene matches. The germline CDR1 and CDR2 sequences are MDHEN and SYDVKM. The length of the CDR3 is 16 residues. The CDR3 DNA sequence: TGTGCCAGCAGTTACACCCCACGGACTAGGGCCTACGAGCAGTACTTC. Translating gives CASSYTPRTRAYEQYF.

This rearrangement joins TRBV5-1 to TRBJ2-5, with TRBD2 matching 8 bases. There are 15 residues in the CDR3. V was pared by 3 bases and J by 2 bases, with 6 bases of the junction left unmatched. Germline CDR1 and CDR2: SGHRS and YFSETQ. The CDR3 here is CASSCVTSGQETQYF. The CDR3 region has the DNA TGCGCCAGCAGCTGCGTCACTAGCGGACAAGAGACCCAGTACTTC.